The next 2 T cell receptor beta chains were all read from a single sample in a study of blood T cells in healthy people across ages. A second PCR of 7 to 11 cycles used a sample-barcoded 5' primer and a J-beta primer mix. Each CDR3 protein is one row after TCRdb ran MiXCR on the 5' RACE reads. The sample records 720,000 or so distinct CDR3 sequences, approximately 40% being singletons. Sample: blood. The receptors originated from a man at least 80 years old in good health.

The chain carries TRBV11-1 and TRBJ1-2, with 9 nucleotides matching TRBD1. Germline loops: CDR1 SGHAT, CDR2 FQDESV (reference sequence). V dropped 5 bases and J dropped 8; count of bases not matched to a gene: 9. The CDR3 extends over 14 amino acids. The CDR3 DNA sequence: TGTGCCAGCAGCGAAACGGGACAGGGCAGCGGCTACACCTTC. Residues: CASSETGQGSGYTF.

The table lists this clonotype with a few counts. The rearrangement links TRBV29-1 to TRBJ2-7; D possibly corresponds to TRBD2 (6 bases). Germline V gene data show CDR1 as SQVTM and CDR2 as ANQGSEA. V was pared by 2 bases and J by 4 bases, with 15 bases between. The CDR3 sequence is 14 residues long. CDR3 DNA sequence: TGCAGCGTTGAATTCTCCGGGACTCCTTACGAGCAGTACTTC. This encodes CSVEFSGTPYEQYF.